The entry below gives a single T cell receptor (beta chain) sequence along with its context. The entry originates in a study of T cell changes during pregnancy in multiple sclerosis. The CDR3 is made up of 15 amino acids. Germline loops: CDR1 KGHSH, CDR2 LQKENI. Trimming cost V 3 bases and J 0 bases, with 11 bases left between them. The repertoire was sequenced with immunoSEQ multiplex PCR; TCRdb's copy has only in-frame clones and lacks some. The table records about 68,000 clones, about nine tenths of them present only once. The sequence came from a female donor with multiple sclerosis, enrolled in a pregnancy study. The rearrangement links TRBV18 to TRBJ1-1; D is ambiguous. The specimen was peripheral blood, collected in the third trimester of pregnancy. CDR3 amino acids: CASSPRDELNTEAFF. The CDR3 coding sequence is TGTGCCAGCTCACCTCGAGATGAATTGAACACTGAAGCTTTCTTT. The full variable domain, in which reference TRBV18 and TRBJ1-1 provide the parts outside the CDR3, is NAGVMQNPRHLVRRRGQEARLRCSPMKGHSHVYWYRQLPEEGLKFMVYLQKENIIDESGMPKERFSAEFPKEGPSILRIQQVVRGDSAAYFCASSPRDELNTEAFFGQGTRLTVV.